The 22 T cell receptor beta chains in this list originate from one sample, sequenced in a study of identical twins. A single record per CDR3 protein comes from TCRdb applying MiXCR to the 5' RACE reads. The sample lists roughly 570,000 distinct CDR3 sequences; 9.5% to 10% were seen once. These data are also associated with another study on yellow fever vaccine responses in identical twins.

Sequences were obtained from PBMCs. The receptors derive from a woman under 30 in good health.

The CDR3 is CASSYSYQGKFSNQPQHF. The CDR3, as DNA: TGTGCCAGCAGTTACTCGTACCAGGGCAAGTTTAGCAATCAGCCCCAGCATTTT. This chain connects TRBV6-5 to TRBJ1-5, with TRBD1 as a possible D gene (5 bases). V lost 0 bases, J lost 0 bases, and 15 bases lay in between. The CDR3 has 18 amino acids. The germline V gene has CDR1 MNHEY and CDR2 SVGAGI.

The table lists this clonotype with a few counts. The rearrangement uses TRBV14 and TRBJ1-2; D is unresolved. This CDR3 has 13 residues. V was pared by 1 base and J by 4 bases, with 7 bases between. Germline V lookup: CDR1 SGHDN, CDR2 FVKESK. Here the CDR3 DNA reads TGTGCCAGCAGCCAAGGACTGCTCTATGGCTACACCTTC. Translated: CASSQGLLYGYTF.

V is TRBV3-1 and J is TRBJ2-7, with D maybe TRBD1 (5 bases). V was shortened by 0 bases and J by 6 bases, with 15 bases between the two germline ends. The CDR3 totals 15 residues. Per the germline V gene, CDR1 is LGHDT and CDR2 is YNNKEL (reference sequence). Here the CDR3 reads CASSQDPPGPSEQYF. The CDR3 region has the DNA TGTGCCAGCAGCCAAGATCCTCCAGGGCCCAGCGAGCAGTACTTC.

This clonotype was detected ten times or more. The genes are TRBV20-1 and TRBJ2-7; 12 bases match TRBD2. The CDR3 is 15 residues long. The germline V gene encodes CDR1 DFQATT and CDR2 SNEGSKA (reference sequence). Trimming at V came to 6 bases and at J to 4 bases, leaving 10 bases not matched to a gene. The CDR3 here is CSAIPSGRAMYEQYF. The CDR3 DNA is TGCAGTGCGATCCCTAGCGGGAGGGCCATGTACGAGCAGTACTTC.

This chain uses TRBV2 with TRBJ2-5, with a weak D call TRBD1 (5 bases). V lost 5 bases, J lost 5 bases, and 18 bases lay in between. Germline CDR1 reads SNHLY; CDR2 reads FYNNEI. This CDR3 is built from 15 residues. CDR3 in amino acids: CASSQGAGKEETQYF. CDR3 DNA: TGTGCCAGCAGTCAAGGGGCAGGGAAGGAGGAGACCCAGTACTTC.

The chain carries TRBV5-1 and TRBJ2-1; TRBD1 might be the D (7 bases). V was cut by 0 bases and J by 8 bases, with 21 bases left in between. The CDR3 runs 17 residues. Looked up from germline, CDR1 is SGHRS and CDR2 is YFSETQ. Written as DNA, the CDR3 is TGCGCCAGCAGCTTGGATATGCGCAGGGGGGCTCGGGATGAGCAGTTCTTC. Amino acids: CASSLDMRRGARDEQFF.

At least ten counts were recorded for this clonotype. V usage is TRBV9 and J usage is TRBJ1-5; D is undetermined. The length of the CDR3 is 12 residues. Germline lookup yields CDR1 SGDLS and CDR2 YYNGEE. The germline V and J ends were trimmed by 0 bases and 8 bases, with 6 bases remaining between them. The CDR3 DNA follows: TGTGCCAGCAGCGTAGTGGTTGAGCCCCAGCATTTT. It encodes CASSVVVEPQHF.

The V call is TRBV20-1, the J call TRBJ2-7; D might be TRBD1 (6 bases). Germline V gene lookup returns CDR1 DFQATT and CDR2 SNEGSKA (reference sequence). The CDR3 contains 16 residues. The germline V and J ends were trimmed by 0 bases and 0 bases, with 15 bases remaining between them. Here the CDR3 reads CSARETAGQYSYEQYF. The DNA for the CDR3 is TGCAGTGCTAGAGAGACCGCCGGACAGTACTCCTACGAGCAGTACTTC.

Many counts were recorded for this clonotype. CDR3 amino acids: CSVIPSPGLAGLGEQFF. DNA of the CDR3: TGCAGCGTCATACCCTCCCCCGGGCTAGCGGGGTTAGGAGAGCAGTTCTTC. The gene calls are TRBV29-1 and TRBJ2-1, with 9 bases matching TRBD2. This CDR3 has 17 residues. Trimming cost V 6 bases and J 10 bases; bases outside gene matches: 22. Germline V gives CDR1 SQVTM, CDR2 ANQGSEA.

This clonotype was seen more than once but under ten times. The chain employs TRBV11-2 and TRBJ2-2, with D perhaps matching TRBD2 (7 bases). In germline, CDR1 is SGHAT, CDR2 FQNNGV. CDR3 length: 16 residues. Between the trimmed V and J ends, which lost 5 bases and 3 bases, there was a span of 16 bases. The CDR3 nucleotides are TGTGCCAGCAGCCCTAGTTCGGGGGGCGACACCGGGGAGCTGTTTTTT. It specifies CASSPSSGGDTGELFF.

This rearrangement joins TRBV7-9 to TRBJ2-5, with 8 positions matching TRBD1. The CDR3 is 13 residues long. CDR1 is SEHNR and CDR2 is FQNEAQ in the germline V gene (reference sequence). V lost 5 bases, J lost 5 bases, and 4 bases stayed unmatched. The CDR3 DNA is TGTGCCAGCAGCCCCTGGACAGGGGAGACCCAGTACTTC. Translation gives CASSPWTGETQYF.

The chain links TRBV3-1 to TRBJ1-5; 9 positions match TRBD1. With 2 bases clipped from V and 5 bases from J, the junction kept 1 base outside the gene matches. CDR3 length equals 14 residues. Germline assignment: CDR1 LGHDT and CDR2 YNNKEL (reference sequence). The CDR3 coding sequence is TGTGCCAGCAGCCAACGACAGGGGGATCAGCCCCAGCATTTT. Its translation: CASSQRQGDQPQHF.

This chain connects TRBV7-9 to TRBJ2-5, with a tentative D call TRBD1 (6 bases). The germline V and J ends were trimmed by 5 bases and 2 bases, with 12 bases remaining between them. This CDR3 region has 14 residues. Germline values: CDR1 SEHNR, CDR2 FQNEAQ (reference sequence). CDR3 coding DNA: TGTGCCAGCAGCCGAAGCGACAGGCAAGAGACCCAGTACTTC. Its protein product is CASSRSDRQETQYF. The full variable domain, completed using reference TRBV7-9 and TRBJ2-5, is DTGVSQNPRHKITKRGQNVTFRCDPISEHNRLYWYRQTLGQGPEFLTYFQNEAQLEKSRLLSDRFSAERPKGSFSTLEIQRTEQGDSAMYLCASSRSDRQETQYFGPGTRLLVL.

The V call is TRBV6-1, the J call TRBJ2-7; D not resolved. Per the germline V gene, CDR1 is MNHNS and CDR2 is SASEGT. V shed 6 bases and J shed 2 bases, with 14 bases lying between them. CDR3 size: 14 residues. CDR3 sequence: CASRTSTLTYEQYF. The CDR3 DNA reads as TGTGCCAGCAGGACATCGACATTAACCTACGAGCAGTACTTC.

This clonotype was observed at least ten times. This chain uses TRBV5-1 with TRBJ2-7; 10 bases are a match to TRBD1. In germline, CDR1 is SGHRS, CDR2 YFSETQ. Trimming at V came to 0 bases and at J to 3 bases, leaving 6 bases not matched to a gene. The CDR3 runs to 16 residues. The CDR3 region has the DNA TGCGCCAGCAGCTTGGGACAGGGGGCGAGAGACTACGAGCAGTACTTC. This codes for CASSLGQGARDYEQYF.

This clonotype was counted ten times or more. The chain employs TRBV4-3 and TRBJ2-1; D not resolved. Trimming removed 0 bases at V and 3 bases at J, with 21 bases between. From germline, CDR1 is LGHNA and CDR2 YSLEER. CDR3 length equals 19 residues. CDR3: CASSQDPGGTPVDYNEQFF. CDR3 bases: TGCGCCAGCAGCCAAGATCCGGGTGGTACCCCCGTAGACTACAATGAGCAGTTCTTC.

J is TRBJ1-4 and V is TRBV7-9; 7 bases fit TRBD1. Germline V gene lookup returns CDR1 SEHNR and CDR2 FQNEAQ (reference sequence). The CDR3 length is 16 residues. Trimming at V came to 5 bases and at J to 7 bases, leaving 13 bases not matched to a gene. The CDR3 sequence is CASSRQGTDTFEKLFF. CDR3 sequence (DNA): TGTGCCAGCAGCCGGCAAGGGACAGACACTTTTGAAAAACTGTTTTTT.

This clonotype was picked up many times. This chain links TRBV5-1 with TRBJ2-3; D unresolved. CDR1 SGHRS and CDR2 YFSETQ come from the germline V gene. The CDR3 extends over 14 amino acids. The germline V and J ends were trimmed by 3 bases and 2 bases, with 10 bases remaining between them. DNA of the CDR3: TGCGCCAGCAGCTACGGAGCTTCCACAGATACGCAGTATTTT. This gives the protein CASSYGASTDTQYF.

This chain joins TRBV30 and TRBJ2-7, with D perhaps matching TRBD1 (5 bases). V dropped 1 base and J dropped 2 bases, with 12 bases sitting between them. CDR1 is GTSNPN and CDR2 is SVGIG in the germline V gene (reference sequence). This CDR3 has 14 residues. The CDR3 coding sequence is TGTGCCTGGAGTGCAGGGTTACGGCCCTACGAGCAGTACTTC. Translated: CAWSAGLRPYEQYF.

This chain joins TRBV15 and TRBJ2-1; 7 nucleotides match TRBD2. CDR3 length equals 14 residues. Germline-derived CDR1 and CDR2 are LNHNV and YYDKDF (reference sequence). V shed 4 bases, J shed 2 bases, and the junction held 2 bases outside the gene matches. The CDR3, as DNA: TGTGCCACCAGCACCCGGGAGGCCTACAATGAGCAGTTCTTC. It yields the protein CATSTREAYNEQFF.

The V and J genes are TRBV4-1 and TRBJ2-1; 9 nucleotides agree with TRBD2. Trimming removed 1 base from V and 4 bases from J; junction bases left unmatched: 5. CDR3 length: 16 amino acids. CDR1 and CDR2 from the germline V gene are MGHRA and YSYEKL. CDR3 nucleotide sequence: TGCGCCAGCAGCCAAGCGGCTAGCGGGAATTACAATGAGCAGTTCTTC. Amino acids: CASSQAASGNYNEQFF.

This clonotype was picked up a small number of times. V and J are TRBV20-1 and TRBJ2-3; D perhaps matches TRBD1 (7 bases). The V gene lost 0 bases and the J gene lost 5 bases, with 15 bases spanning the gap. The CDR3 totals 15 residues. Germline V gene data show CDR1 as DFQATT and CDR2 as SNEGSKA (reference sequence). The CDR3, as DNA: TGCAGTGCTAGAGATCTCAGGGGGGCAGGAGATACGCAGTATTTT. Translating gives CSARDLRGAGDTQYF.